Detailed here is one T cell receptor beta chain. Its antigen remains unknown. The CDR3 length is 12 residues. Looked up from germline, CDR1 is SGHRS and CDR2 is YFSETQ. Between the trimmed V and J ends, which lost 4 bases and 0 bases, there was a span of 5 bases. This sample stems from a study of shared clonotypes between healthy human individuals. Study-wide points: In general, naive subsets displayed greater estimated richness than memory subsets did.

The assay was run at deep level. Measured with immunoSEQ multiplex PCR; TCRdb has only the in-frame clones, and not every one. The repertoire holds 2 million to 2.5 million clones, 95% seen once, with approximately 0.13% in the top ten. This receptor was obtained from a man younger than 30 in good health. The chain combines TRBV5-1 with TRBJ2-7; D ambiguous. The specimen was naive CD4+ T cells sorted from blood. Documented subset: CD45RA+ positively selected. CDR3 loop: CASSTSSYEQYF. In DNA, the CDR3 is TGCGCCAGCAGCACATCCTCCTACGAGCAGTACTTC. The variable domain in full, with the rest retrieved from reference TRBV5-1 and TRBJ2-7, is KAGVTQTPRYLIKTRGQQVTLSCSPISGHRSVSWYQQTPGQGLQFLFEYFSETQRNKGNFPGRFSGRQFSNSRSEMNVSTLELGDSALYLCASSTSSYEQYFGPGTRLTVT.